The 27 T cell receptor beta chains below were found in one sample sequenced in a study of blood T cells in healthy people across ages. For the second PCR, which ran for 7 to 11 cycles, a sample-barcoded 5' primer and a J-beta primer mix were used. In TCRdb, the 5' RACE reads were re-called with MiXCR into one record per CDR3 protein. There are fewer than 950,000 distinct CDR3 sequences in the sample; about 37% occur only once, and roughly 13% lies in the top ten. The sample consisted of blood. The receptors shown here come from a young man in good health.

This clonotype has just a few counts. The rearrangement links TRBV4-3 to TRBJ1-5; tentative D call: TRBD1 (5 bases). Germline CDR1 and CDR2: LGHNA and YSLEER. The CDR3 extends over 16 amino acids. Trimming stripped 1 base from V and 4 bases from J, with 14 bases between. The CDR3 reads CASSQVVGTENQPQHF. Written as DNA, the CDR3 is TGCGCCAGCAGCCAAGTCGTTGGGACGGAAAATCAGCCCCAGCATTTT.

This clonotype was detected ten times or more. The J gene is TRBJ2-7, the V gene TRBV20-1; the D is unclear. This CDR3 comprises 13 residues. CDR1 is DFQATT and CDR2 is SNEGSKA in the germline V gene (reference sequence). Trimming took off 2 bases at V and 0 bases at J, with 8 bases between the two ends. CDR3 DNA sequence: TGCAGTGCTAGACGGACGGGCTCCTACGAGCAGTACTTC. Amino acids: CSARRTGSYEQYF.

The J gene is TRBJ2-3, the V gene TRBV28, with no clear D. The CDR3 has 12 amino acids. Germline CDR1 MDHEN, CDR2 SYDVKM. Between the trimmed V and J ends, which lost 7 bases and 6 bases, there was a span of 11 bases. The CDR3 region is CASTPKADTQYF. The CDR3, as DNA: TGTGCCAGCACCCCTAAAGCGGATACGCAGTATTTT.

The rearrangement uses TRBV4-1 and TRBJ2-6; 7 bases align to TRBD1. Germline V gene sequence: CDR1 MGHRA, CDR2 YSYEKL. This CDR3 region has 18 residues. After removal of 2 bases from V and 6 bases from J, the junction contained 13 bases not matched to a gene. The CDR3 sequence: CASSQSPDRYFEANVLTF. As DNA, the CDR3 is TGCGCCAGCAGCCAATCTCCGGACAGGTATTTCGAGGCCAACGTCCTGACTTTC.

There are a few counts of this clonotype. The rearrangement joins TRBV20-1 to TRBJ1-1; D is ambiguous. The CDR3 sequence is 13 residues long. The germline V and J ends were trimmed by 1 base and 3 bases, with 9 bases remaining between them. CDR1 and CDR2 from the germline V gene are DFQATT and SNEGSKA (reference sequence). CDR3 sequence: CSARGGRDTEAFF. For the CDR3, the DNA is TGCAGTGCTAGAGGGGGAAGGGACACTGAAGCTTTCTTT.

The gene calls are TRBV6-5 and TRBJ2-2; TRBD1 or TRBD2 may be the D gene (5 bases each). CDR3 length equals 15 residues. Germline V gene data show CDR1 as MNHEY and CDR2 as SVGAGI. The germline V and J ends were trimmed by 5 bases and 2 bases, with 12 bases remaining between them. The CDR3 loop reads CASSGGGFNTGELFF. Here the CDR3 DNA reads TGTGCCAGCAGTGGGGGTGGCTTTAACACCGGGGAGCTGTTTTTT.

Concerning this clonotype: A much larger clone lies one base from this, so it may be a read error. The chain carries TRBV11-2 and TRBJ2-3; D might be TRBD2 (6 bases). Germline CDR1 is SGHAT and CDR2 is FQNNGV. This CDR3 is 13 amino acids long. In DNA, the CDR3 is TGTACCAGCAGCTTACTGGGGGGAGATACGCAGTATTTT. Translation: CTSSLLGGDTQYF.

This clonotype was seen once. This rearrangement joins TRBV5-8 to TRBJ2-3, with D perhaps matching TRBD2 (5 bases). The germline CDR1 and CDR2 sequences are SGHTS and YDEGEE. Between the trimmed V and J ends, which lost 4 bases and 3 bases, there was a span of 15 bases. This CDR3 contains 15 residues. In DNA, the CDR3 is TGTGCCAGCAGCAGGACTGGGGAAAAAACAGATACGCAGTATTTT. Amino acid sequence: CASSRTGEKTDTQYF.

V is TRBV10-3 and J is TRBJ2-7; no definite D call. In germline, CDR1 is ENHRY, CDR2 SYGVKD. The CDR3 contains 13 residues. V was cut by 1 base and J by 6 bases, with 10 bases left in between. DNA for the CDR3: TGTGCCATCAGTGAGTTGGCAGATAGCGAGCAGTACTTC. It is translated as CAISELADSEQYF.

This clonotype was seen only a few times. The gene calls are TRBV20-1 and TRBJ1-4, with D uncertain. This CDR3 has 14 amino acids. Deletions cut 0 bases from V and 5 bases from J, with 10 bases between. CDR1 is DFQATT and CDR2 is SNEGSKA in the germline V gene (reference sequence). The CDR3 nucleotides read TGCAGTGCTAGAGATAAACAAGTAAATGAAAAACTGTTTTTT. It yields the protein CSARDKQVNEKLFF.

This clonotype was observed a handful of times. CDR3 protein: CASSQGLADSRNQPQHF. The CDR3 DNA reads TGCGCCAGCAGCCAAGGCCTGGCTGACTCGCGCAATCAGCCCCAGCATTTT. The chain couples TRBV4-1 to TRBJ1-5; unclear D gene. The CDR3 spans 17 residues. Germline values: CDR1 MGHRA, CDR2 YSYEKL. The V gene lost 1 base and the J gene lost 2 bases, with 15 bases spanning the gap.

This chain joins TRBV25-1 and TRBJ1-2; D ambiguous. The CDR3 is 15 residues long. V shed 2 bases and J shed 4 bases, with 14 bases lying between them. Germline CDR1 is MGHDK and CDR2 is SYGVNS. CDR3 sequence (DNA): TGTGCCAGCAGTGAAAGTCCGGGCAGCAGCTATGGCTACACCTTC. Encoded protein: CASSESPGSSYGYTF.

The gene calls are TRBV20-1 and TRBJ1-5; possible D gene TRBD1, 5 bases. Germline V gene sequence: CDR1 DFQATT, CDR2 SNEGSKA (reference sequence). The CDR3 covers 14 residues. The ends were cut back, 3 bases at V and 3 bases at J, with 12 bases in the middle. CDR3 loop: CSASIPGLNQPQHF. The DNA for the CDR3 is TGCAGTGCTAGTATACCGGGACTCAATCAGCCCCAGCATTTT.

The sample holds a few counts of this clonotype. The gene calls are TRBV20-1 and TRBJ2-1; 13 bases are a match to TRBD2. This CDR3 is built from 16 residues. V lost 0 bases to trimming and J lost 7 bases; unmatched junction nucleotides: 6. Germline CDR1 and CDR2: DFQATT and SNEGSKA (reference sequence). The CDR3 DNA sequence: TGCAGTGCTAGAGACCCACTAGCGGGGGGGAGTAATGAGCAGTTCTTC. This encodes CSARDPLAGGSNEQFF.

This chain links TRBV20-1 with TRBJ1-2; D uncertain. The germline CDR1 and CDR2 sequences are DFQATT and SNEGSKA (reference sequence). V shed 0 bases and J shed 4 bases, with 15 bases lying between them. The CDR3 has 15 residues. CDR3 DNA: TGCAGTGCTAGAGATGGAACCTCACCGGGCTATGGCTACACCTTC. Its protein is CSARDGTSPGYGYTF.

This clonotype turned up a few times. V gene TRBV9 combines with J gene TRBJ2-7; D is unclear. This CDR3 has 12 residues. Germline V gives CDR1 SGDLS, CDR2 YYNGEE. Trimming took 2 bases from V and 7 from J, leaving 10 bases between them. The CDR3 DNA reads TGTGCCAGCAGCGTCATGGGCAATGAGCAGTACTTC. This codes for CASSVMGNEQYF.

This clonotype was seen more than once but under ten times. The CDR3 protein is CASSRVTTEAFF. CDR3 DNA: TGTGCCAGCAGTAGGGTTACAACTGAAGCTTTCTTT. The chain recombines TRBV14 with TRBJ1-1; D unresolved. CDR1 and CDR2 (germline): SGHDN, FVKESK. Deletions cut 6 bases from V and 5 bases from J, with 10 bases between. CDR3 size: 12 residues.

The rearrangement uses TRBV27 and TRBJ2-5, with 13 bases matching TRBD2. V was clipped by 5 bases and J by 4 bases; unmatched bases: 4. The CDR3 sequence is 15 residues long. From germline, CDR1 is MNHEY and CDR2 SMNVEV (reference sequence). Here the CDR3 reads CASSTSGGGSETQYF. CDR3 DNA: TGTGCCAGCAGTACTAGCGGGGGGGGTTCAGAGACCCAGTACTTC.

This clonotype was seen only a few times. The V and J genes are TRBV4-2 and TRBJ2-1; TRBD2 aligns across 8 bases. This CDR3 is built from 16 residues. CDR1 is LGHNA, CDR2 YNFKEQ, per germline. The J segment lost 7 bases and the V segment lost 1 base, leaving 9 bases of the junction unmatched. CDR3 protein: CASSQGAGGAWNEQFF. For the CDR3, the DNA is TGTGCCAGCAGCCAAGGTGCCGGGGGGGCGTGGAATGAGCAGTTCTTC.

The V gene is TRBV12-3 or TRBV12-4, the J gene TRBJ1-1; D uncertain. There are 13 residues in the CDR3. V shed 5 bases and J shed 5 bases, with 12 bases lying between them. CDR3 sequence reads: CASSNHPGTEAFF. The DNA of the CDR3 is TGTGCCAGCAGTAACCACCCTGGGACTGAAGCTTTCTTT.

The rearrangement uses TRBV6-2 or TRBV6-3 and TRBJ2-1; no clear D. Germline CDR1 reads MNHEY; CDR2 reads SVGEGT. V was trimmed by 7 bases and J by 3 bases, leaving 10 bases between them. The CDR3 length is 13 residues. The chain's CDR3 is CASISSLYNEQFF. The DNA for the CDR3 is TGTGCCAGCATCAGCTCCCTCTACAATGAGCAGTTCTTC.

This clonotype turned up a few times. V is TRBV4-3 and J is TRBJ1-6; 9 bases line up with TRBD1. With V trimmed by 0 bases and J by 8 bases, 8 bases remained unmatched. Germline-derived CDR1 and CDR2 are LGHNA and YSLEER. This CDR3 contains 17 residues. In DNA, the CDR3 is TGCGCCAGCAGCCAAGATATAGGTGACAGGGGGTATTCACCCCTCCACTTT. This sequence encodes CASSQDIGDRGYSPLHF.

For this clonotype: A much bigger clone sits one base away, suggesting this may be a read error. The rearrangement uses TRBV7-2 and TRBJ2-1; no clear D. Germline CDR1 SGHTA, CDR2 FQGNSA. The CDR3 is 13 amino acids. V was shortened by 4 bases and J by 5 bases, with 9 bases between the two germline ends. This chain's CDR3 is CASSSENDNEQFF. The CDR3 DNA reads TGTGCCAGCAGCTCAGAAAACGACAATGAGCAGTTCTTC.

This clonotype appeared many times. This chain joins TRBV7-9 and TRBJ2-3; 8 positions match TRBD1. The germline CDR1 and CDR2 sequences are SEHNR and FQNEAQ (reference sequence). V was clipped by 5 bases and J by 5 bases; unmatched bases: 9. This CDR3 contains 15 residues. In DNA, the CDR3 is TGTGCCAGCAGCCCTCCGGGACAGGCCGTAGATACGCAGTATTTT. Amino acid sequence: CASSPPGQAVDTQYF.

This chain links TRBV29-1 with TRBJ2-1; D perhaps matches TRBD1 (6 bases). The CDR3 extends over 13 amino acids. V dropped 3 bases and J dropped 4 bases, with 10 bases sitting between them. CDR1 SQVTM and CDR2 ANQGSEA come from the germline V gene. The CDR3 loop is CSVDLDRYNEQFF. The CDR3 DNA reads as TGCAGCGTTGACCTCGACAGGTACAATGAGCAGTTCTTC.

The gene calls are TRBV20-1 and TRBJ2-5; TRBD2 matches at 7 bases. The last part of the DNA fits TRBJ2-7 better; the J call may be wrong. The germline V gene has CDR1 DFQATT and CDR2 SNEGSKA (reference sequence). This CDR3 contains 16 residues. CDR3 DNA sequence: TGCAGTGCTAGAGCCCTTCCCACAAGCGGGGAATACGAGCAGTACTTC. Its translation: CSARALPTSGEYEQYF.

The rearrangement uses TRBV3-1 and TRBJ2-7; D tentatively fits TRBD1 or TRBD2 (5 bases each). In germline, CDR1 is LGHDT, CDR2 YNNKEL (reference sequence). CDR3 size: 14 residues. V lost 2 bases and J 4 bases, leaving 12 bases between the germline ends. CDR3 sequence reads: CASSQLSGQYEQYF. For the CDR3, the DNA is TGTGCCAGCAGCCAATTATCGGGGCAATACGAGCAGTACTTC.